The sequence of this TCR beta chain was determined in a study of T-cell memory formation after mild COVID-19. Study background: Largely donor-specific sequence clusters came from a couple of donors.

Notes on the study in general: Among contracting clones, CD4+ were mainly CM/EM and CD8+ enriched in EMRA. The authors did not confirm SARS-CoV-2 specificity of second-wave clones peaking day 37.

From 5'RACE with constant-segment primers came TCR alpha and TCR beta cDNA libraries that carried sample barcodes and UMIs. TCRdb re-called the 5' RACE reads with MiXCR, one entry per CDR3 protein. The sample lists about 540,000 distinct CDR3 sequences, around 21% occurring once. V shed 4 bases and J 5 bases; nucleotides not matched to a gene: 14. The CDR3 loop spans 17 amino acids. Germline-derived CDR1 and CDR2 are SEHNR and FQNEAQ (reference sequence). This clonotype was recorded a few times. Its matching antigen is unknown. The chain is built from TRBV7-9 and TRBJ2-7; TRBD2 aligns across 10 bases. The receptor's source is an adult woman who had mild COVID-19 (a few samples of this study predate the infection). Cell type and time point are not known. Sample: PBMCs or a T cell subset sorted from them (not recorded which). This CDR3 reads CASSSPRTSGSAHEQYF. CDR3 nucleotide sequence: TGTGCCAGCAGCTCGCCTCGGACTAGCGGTTCGGCCCACGAGCAGTACTTC.